These 11 T cell receptor beta chains originate from one sample sequenced in a study of T cell changes during pregnancy in multiple sclerosis. Profiled with immunoSEQ multiplex PCR; TCRdb holds only in-frame clones, not every one. This table has about 77,000 clones, around 89% appearing once. The sample here was peripheral blood, taken before pregnancy. The receptors here all came from a female donor with multiple sclerosis, enrolled in a pregnancy study.

The rearrangement uses TRBV19 and TRBJ1-4, with D possibly being TRBD1 (6 bases). The V gene lost 6 bases and the J gene lost 11 bases, with 10 bases spanning the gap. Germline CDR1 is LNHDA and CDR2 is SQIVND (reference sequence). The CDR3 has 11 residues. DNA for the CDR3: TGTGCCAGTAGCTCCACAGGGAAACTGTTTTTT. This gives the protein CASSSTGKLFF.

This clone came up once. J is TRBJ2-3 and V is TRBV15; weak D call: TRBD2 (6 bases). V shed 5 bases and J shed 0 bases, with 9 bases lying between them. Per the germline V gene, CDR1 is LNHNV and CDR2 is YYDKDF (reference sequence). This CDR3 is 14 amino acids long. Here the CDR3 reads CATSGGASTDTQYF. In nucleotides, the CDR3 is TGTGCCACCAGCGGCGGGGCTAGCACAGATACGCAGTATTTT. Together with reference TRBV15 and TRBJ2-3, the CDR3 gives the full variable domain: DAMVIQNPRYQVTQFGKPVTLSCSQTLNHNVMYWYQQKSSQAPKLLFHYYDKDFNNEADTPDNFQSRRPNTSFCFLDIRSPGLGDTAMYLCATSGGASTDTQYFGPGTRLTVL.

V gene TRBV5-1 combines with J gene TRBJ1-2; 7 nucleotides align to TRBD1. This CDR3 has 14 amino acids. V was clipped by 1 base and J by 8 bases; unmatched bases: 8. The germline gives CDR1 SGHRS, CDR2 YFSETQ. The CDR3 loop is CASSLPGQTWGYTF. The CDR3 nucleotides read TGCGCCAGCAGCTTGCCGGGACAGACATGGGGCTACACCTTC.

This chain links TRBV5-1 with TRBJ1-2; D unclear. Germline V gives CDR1 SGHRS, CDR2 YFSETQ. The CDR3 is 14 residues long. Trimming shortened V by 0 bases and J by 5 bases, and 11 bases separated the two germline ends. The DNA for the CDR3 is TGCGCCAGCAGCTTGGAAAGATCGGGGTATGGCTACACCTTC. Translation gives CASSLERSGYGYTF. The variable domain in full, with the rest retrieved from reference TRBV5-1 and TRBJ1-2, is KAGVTQTPRYLIKTRGQQVTLSCSPISGHRSVSWYQQTPGQGLQFLFEYFSETQRNKGNFPGRFSGRQFSNSRSEMNVSTLELGDSALYLCASSLERSGYGYTFGSGTRLTVV.

In its sample, this clone was seen once. For the CDR3, the DNA is TGTGCCAGTAGTATTGTCGGACTAGCGGGGGGCCATAACACCGGGGAGCTGTTTTTT. It specifies CASSIVGLAGGHNTGELFF. This chain uses TRBV19 with TRBJ2-2; 14 nucleotides line up with TRBD2. Trimming cost V 3 bases and J 2 bases; bases outside gene matches: 8. Per germline, CDR1 LNHDA and CDR2 SQIVND (reference sequence). This CDR3 contains 19 residues.

V usage is TRBV2 and J usage is TRBJ2-7, with TRBD2 matching over 10 bases. CDR3 size: 16 residues. Losses at the gene ends were 3 bases for V and 7 bases for J; bases not matched to a gene: 12. From germline, CDR1 is SNHLY and CDR2 FYNNEI. Here the CDR3 reads CASSEGLAGAPGEQYF. CDR3 nucleotides: TGTGCCAGCAGTGAGGGGCTAGCGGGGGCCCCAGGGGAGCAGTACTTC.

V and J are TRBV7-6 and TRBJ2-7; D might be TRBD1 (5 bases). Trimming cost V 3 bases and J 2 bases, with 11 bases left between them. CDR3 size: 14 residues. CDR1 and CDR2 (germline): SGHVS, FNYEAQ. The CDR3 DNA reads as TGTGCCAGCAGCTTTCGAGACAGTCCCTACGAGCAGTACTTC. It is translated as CASSFRDSPYEQYF.

The V call is TRBV12-5, the J call TRBJ2-3, with D perhaps matching TRBD2 (5 bases). Germline values: CDR1 LGHNT, CDR2 FRNRAP. The CDR3 runs 18 residues. Trimming cost V 0 bases and J 0 bases, with 16 bases left between them. CDR3 amino acids: CASGLVLDGKPSTDTQYF. The CDR3, as DNA: TGTGCTAGTGGTTTGGTACTAGACGGGAAGCCTAGCACAGATACGCAGTATTTT.

V gene TRBV11-2 combines with J gene TRBJ1-1; 8 nucleotides match TRBD1. Per germline, CDR1 SGHAT and CDR2 FQNNGV. Trimming removed 1 base from V and 4 bases from J; junction bases left unmatched: 5. The CDR3 extends over 15 amino acids. The CDR3 reads CASSLGGQASTEAFF. The CDR3, as DNA: TGTGCCAGCAGCTTAGGGGGACAGGCTTCCACTGAAGCTTTCTTT.

The chain is built from TRBV28 and TRBJ2-7, with a tentative D call TRBD1 (6 bases). This CDR3 spans 16 amino acids. CDR1 is MDHEN, CDR2 SYDVKM, per germline. Trimming stripped 5 bases from V and 6 bases from J, with 23 bases between. The CDR3 is CASSTPGTRPLGEQYF. The DNA of the CDR3 is TGTGCCAGCAGTACTCCCGGGACACGACCCCTCGGCGAGCAGTACTTC.

The V call is TRBV18, the J call TRBJ2-1; D is uncertain. The ends were cut back, 5 bases at V and 5 bases at J, with 13 bases in the middle. The germline gives CDR1 KGHSH, CDR2 LQKENI. The CDR3 runs to 14 residues. The CDR3 coding sequence is TGTGCCAGCTCATCCAGCGCATTAGACAATGAGCAGTTCTTC. Translating it yields CASSSSALDNEQFF. The variable domain in full, with the rest retrieved from reference TRBV18 and TRBJ2-1, is NAGVMQNPRHLVRRRGQEARLRCSPMKGHSHVYWYRQLPEEGLKFMVYLQKENIIDESGMPKERFSAEFPKEGPSILRIQQVVRGDSAAYFCASSSSALDNEQFFGPGTRLTVL.